The T cell receptor beta chain described here comes from a study of shared clonotypes between healthy human individuals. The CDR3 totals 14 residues. V gave up 3 bases and J gave up 4 bases, with 12 bases separating them. Per germline, CDR1 MNHEY and CDR2 SVGAGI. In the source study's methods: For the immunoSEQ data, sequences were junction-only without quality scores, so filtering differed. The assay was immunoSEQ multiplex PCR, and TCRdb's table has in-frame clones only and misses some. V and J calls and clone size come straight from that table; D and trimming were deduced from the DNA. The data show 450,000 to 500,000 clones, 79% seen once.

The receptor was derived from a woman in her thirties or forties in good health. Some clones in this sample may be carry-over from other donors' samples. Material for sequencing was PBMCs. The J gene is TRBJ1-1, the V gene TRBV6-5; unclear D gene. Here the CDR3 reads CASSYVTLSTEAFF. The CDR3 DNA sequence: TGTGCCAGCAGTTATGTGACTTTAAGCACTGAAGCTTTCTTT.